The source of this TCR beta chain is a study of cytomegalovirus exposure and HLA in healthy donors. Turning to the study itself: Out of about 360 genotyped donors, 81% belonged to the Caucasian-associated ancestry cluster.

This CDR3 region has 14 residues. Trimming stripped 5 bases from V and 1 base from J, with 12 bases between. CDR1 LNHDA and CDR2 SQIVND come from the germline V gene (reference sequence). Study-level points and caveats: About 87% or about 30% of the time was how often most TCR beta V segments were productive, according to an earlier analysis. The likely origin of a cluster of highly shared sequence variants was a sequencing artifact. Most CMV-associated TCR beta chains appeared HLA-restricted in a later analysis.

Amplification used 60 Vbeta primers and 13 Jbeta primers. The assay was immunoSEQ multiplex PCR, and TCRdb's table has in-frame clones only and misses some. The sample consists of 130,000 or so clones, around 69% of them appearing once. In the case of this clone: Its specificity is unknown.

Sequencing input: PBMCs. This receptor was identified in a woman aged 40 to 50 in good health and CMV-seropositive. The J gene is TRBJ2-7, the V gene TRBV19; D is perhaps TRBD1 (6 bases). The CDR3 DNA follows: TGTGCCAGTAGTGTTAAACAGGGATCCTACGAGCAGTACTTC. Protein product: CASSVKQGSYEQYF.